This T cell receptor beta chain appears in the sequencing data of a study of T cells in Graves' hyperthyroidism and ophthalmopathy. General study points: Blood held most thyroid clonotypes expanded above 0.001 frequency.

Germline loops: CDR1 SGHRS, CDR2 YFSETQ. The length of the CDR3 is 14 residues. The V gene lost 0 bases and the J gene lost 3 bases, with 10 bases spanning the gap. Authors of the study amplified TCR beta CDR3 regions from RNA transcripts. Using the HTBI primer set, a first-round RT-PCR was run on the TCR CDR3. Each CDR3 protein is one row after TCRdb ran MiXCR on the multiplex PCR reads. The table shows a few hundred thousand distinct CDR3 sequences, with roughly 15% occurring only once. Many counts were recorded for this clonotype. The antigen remains unidentified. The receptor was isolated from a young woman with Graves' ophthalmopathy. The sample consisted of blood. The chain has TRBV5-1 and TRBJ2-7; D may be TRBD2 (6 bases). CDR3 sequence reads: CASSLVGRHYEQYF. CDR3 bases: TGCGCCAGCAGCTTGGTCGGGAGACACTACGAGCAGTACTTC.